This T cell receptor (beta chain) is drawn from a study of shared clonotypes between healthy human individuals. All donors were Caucasian adults living in Nashville, Tennessee. Over several immunoSEQ plates, each subset's genomic DNA was distributed in even portions. Unsorted PBMC DNA sequencing spanned ten immunoSEQ deep assay plates. TCRdb's table, derived via immunoSEQ multiplex PCR, lists solely in-frame clones and lacks some. The profile covers about 600,000 clones, with just over 75% appearing a single time and approximately 12% taken by the ten largest. The germline gives CDR1 SGHRS, CDR2 YFSETQ. The CDR3 has 15 amino acids. V shed 2 bases and J shed 0 bases, with 12 bases lying between them.

The chain is built from TRBV5-1 and TRBJ2-7; the D gene is possibly TRBD1 (5 bases). The sequence derives from a woman aged 40 to 50 in good health. Some clones in this sample may be carry-over from other donors' samples. The source material was PBMCs. The CDR3 loop reads CASSFGPGYSYEQYF. The CDR3 DNA reads TGCGCCAGCAGCTTTGGTCCAGGGTACTCCTACGAGCAGTACTTC.